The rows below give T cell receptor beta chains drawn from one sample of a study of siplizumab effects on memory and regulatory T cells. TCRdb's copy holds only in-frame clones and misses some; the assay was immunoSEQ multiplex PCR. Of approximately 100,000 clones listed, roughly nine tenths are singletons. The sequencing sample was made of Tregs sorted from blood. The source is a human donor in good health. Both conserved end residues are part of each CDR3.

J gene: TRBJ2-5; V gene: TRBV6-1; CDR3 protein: CASSDSLTQYF
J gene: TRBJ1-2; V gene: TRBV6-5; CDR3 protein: CASSPYTGGTYGYTF
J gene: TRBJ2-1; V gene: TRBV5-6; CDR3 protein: CASTRLGLAGANEQFF
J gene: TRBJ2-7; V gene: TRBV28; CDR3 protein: CASSYTLGLKIYEQYF
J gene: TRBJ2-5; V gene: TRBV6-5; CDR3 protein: CASSDGRFQETQYF
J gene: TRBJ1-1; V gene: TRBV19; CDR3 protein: CASSIYRGTEAFF
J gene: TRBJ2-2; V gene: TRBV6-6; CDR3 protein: CASSSSGNTGELFF
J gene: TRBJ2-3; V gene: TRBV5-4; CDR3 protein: CASSLDWADTQYF
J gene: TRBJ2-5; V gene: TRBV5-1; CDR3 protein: CASSLGSTGSGSGETQYF
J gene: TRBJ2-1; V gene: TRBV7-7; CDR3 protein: CASSPGTSGTYEQFF
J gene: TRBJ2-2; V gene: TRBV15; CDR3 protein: CATSRVLASTGELFF
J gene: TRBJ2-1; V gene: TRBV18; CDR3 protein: CASSPSTGRVNEQFF
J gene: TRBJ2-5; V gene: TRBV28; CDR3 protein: CASSRQGQETQYF
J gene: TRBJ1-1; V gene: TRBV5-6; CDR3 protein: CASTYMDRLTEAFF
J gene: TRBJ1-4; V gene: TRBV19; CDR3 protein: CASSPRELLMGRRGKLFF
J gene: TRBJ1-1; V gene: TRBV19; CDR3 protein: CASTTLVNTEAFF
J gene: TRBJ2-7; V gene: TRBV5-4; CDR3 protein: CASSSQISGSYEQYF